This T cell receptor (beta chain) emerged from a study of blood T cell repertoires in COVID-19. About the research overall: In each case, the material was cDNA or gDNA derived from T cells, B-cell-depleted T cells, or PBMCs.

Trimming removed 7 bases from V and 2 bases from J, with 15 bases in between. Germline-derived CDR1 and CDR2 are MDHEN and SYDVKM. The CDR3 is 15 residues long. TCRdb's table, derived via immunoSEQ multiplex PCR, lists solely in-frame clones and lacks some. The sample carries tens of thousands of clones, 70% to 90% recorded once. This clone was counted a few times. V gene TRBV28 combines with J gene TRBJ1-5, with TRBD1 as a possible D gene (6 bases). The specimen was peripheral blood. The receptor was derived from a woman aged 80 or over with acute or convalescent COVID-19. This CDR3 reads CASTWEGVGNQPQHF. In nucleotides, the CDR3 is TGTGCCAGCACCTGGGAGGGGGTGGGCAATCAGCCCCAGCATTTT.